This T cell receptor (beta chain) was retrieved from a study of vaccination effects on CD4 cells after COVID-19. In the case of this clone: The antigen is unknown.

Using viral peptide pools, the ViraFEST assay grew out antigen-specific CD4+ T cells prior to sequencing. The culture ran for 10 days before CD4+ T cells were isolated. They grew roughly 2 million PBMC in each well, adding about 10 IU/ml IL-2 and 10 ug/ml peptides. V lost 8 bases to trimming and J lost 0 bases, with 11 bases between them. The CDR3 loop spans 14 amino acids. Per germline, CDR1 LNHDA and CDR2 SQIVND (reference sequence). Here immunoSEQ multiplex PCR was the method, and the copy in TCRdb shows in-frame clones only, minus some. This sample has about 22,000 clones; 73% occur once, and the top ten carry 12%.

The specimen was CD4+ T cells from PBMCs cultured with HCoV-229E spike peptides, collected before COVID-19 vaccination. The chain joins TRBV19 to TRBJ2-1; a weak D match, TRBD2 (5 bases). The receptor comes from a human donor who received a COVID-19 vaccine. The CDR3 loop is CASGWAGSYNEQFF. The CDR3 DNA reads TGTGCCAGTGGATGGGCGGGCTCCTACAATGAGCAGTTCTTC.